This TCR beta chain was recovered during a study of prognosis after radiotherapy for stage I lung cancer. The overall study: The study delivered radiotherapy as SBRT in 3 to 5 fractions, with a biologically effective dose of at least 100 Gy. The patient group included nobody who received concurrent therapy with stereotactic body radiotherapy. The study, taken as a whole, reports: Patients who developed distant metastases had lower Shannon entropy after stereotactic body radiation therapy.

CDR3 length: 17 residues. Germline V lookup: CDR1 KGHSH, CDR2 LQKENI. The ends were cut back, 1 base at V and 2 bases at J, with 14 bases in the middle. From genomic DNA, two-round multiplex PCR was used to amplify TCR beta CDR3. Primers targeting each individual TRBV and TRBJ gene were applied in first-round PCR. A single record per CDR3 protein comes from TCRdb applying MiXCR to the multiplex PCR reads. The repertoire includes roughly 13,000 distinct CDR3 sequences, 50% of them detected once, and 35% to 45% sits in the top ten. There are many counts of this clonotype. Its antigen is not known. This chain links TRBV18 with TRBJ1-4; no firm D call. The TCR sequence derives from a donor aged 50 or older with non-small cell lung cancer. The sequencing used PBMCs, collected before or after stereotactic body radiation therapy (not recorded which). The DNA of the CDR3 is TGTGCCAGCTCACCACTCGCCCTGGGGAGTACTAATGAAAAACTGTTTTTT. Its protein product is CASSPLALGSTNEKLFF.